A selection of T cell receptor beta chains follows, all from one sample in a study of metastatic and nonmetastatic thyroid tumors. TCRdb re-called the PCR reads through MiXCR. The data show 20,000 to 25,000 clones, 13% to 15% seen once. The sequencing sample was made of tumor tissue. The source of these receptors is a female donor with papillary thyroid cancer or a benign thyroid nodule (not recorded which). Some clones in this sample may be carry-over from other donors' samples. CDR3s include the opening cysteine and the closing phenylalanine or tryptophan. D genes are given only for firm matches. Clone size is shown for a subset of rows, as once, few, many or a class of expanded clone.

abundance	len	v_gene	d_gene	j_gene	CDR3nt	CDR3aa
many	14	TRBV19	.	TRBJ2-3	TGTGCCAGTAGTATAGGACAGGGCACAGATACGCAGTATTTT	CASSIGQGTDTQYF
.	14	TRBV11-2	.	TRBJ1-1	TGTGCCAGCAGCTTCCTCCCGGAGAACACTGAAGCTTTCTTT	CASSFLPENTEAFF
.	13	TRBV30	.	TRBJ1-6	TGTGCCTGGAGTGTACAGTTGAATTCACCCCTCCACTTT	CAWSVQLNSPLHF
many	15	TRBV2	TRBD2	TRBJ2-1	TGTGCCGGCAGTGGGACTAGCGGGAGTACTAATGAGCAGTTCTTC	CAGSGTSGSTNEQFF
many	13	TRBV4-1	.	TRBJ1-1	TGCGCCAGCAGCCAAAGGGATTTCCATGAAGCTTTCTTT	CASSQRDFHEAFF
many	17	TRBV4-1	TRBD2	TRBJ2-5	TGCGCCAGCAGCCAAGGCCGGTCCGCGGGGGACGGAGAGACCCAGTACTTC	CASSQGRSAGDGETQYF
.	17	TRBV5-1	.	TRBJ2-2	TGCGCCAGCAGCCCAACCCCCCAACAATTGAACACCGGGGAGCTGTTTTTT	CASSPTPQQLNTGELFF
medium-sized	14	TRBV6-1	TRBD2	TRBJ2-1	TGTGCCAGCAGAGGACTAGCGGGAAGAAATGAGCAGTTCTTC	CASRGLAGRNEQFF
.	18	TRBV20-1	TRBD2	TRBJ2-7	TGCAGTGCTAGGGCGTGGACTAGCGGGATTTCACCCACCTACGAGCAGTACTTC	CSARAWTSGISPTYEQYF
many	16	TRBV19	TRBD1	TRBJ2-2	TGTGCCAGTAGTACCCCACAGGGGTTGTACACCGGGGAGCTGTTTTTT	CASSTPQGLYTGELFF
many	14	TRBV19	TRBD1	TRBJ1-2	TGTGCCAGTAGTTCTGGGGACAGGAGCTATGGCTACACCTTC	CASSSGDRSYGYTF
many	15	TRBV24-1	TRBD1	TRBJ1-1	TGTGCCACCAGTGATCCCCGACAGGGGAACACTGAAGCTTTCTTT	CATSDPRQGNTEAFF
few	13	TRBV27	.	TRBJ2-7	TGTGCCAGCAGTTTACAGGGGGGCAACGAGCAGTACTTC	CASSLQGGNEQYF
many	17	TRBV4-1	TRBD2	TRBJ2-7	TGCGCCAGCAGCTCTGGTCAGACTAGCGGGATGGTCTACGAGCAGTACTTC	CASSSGQTSGMVYEQYF
many	14	TRBV20-1	.	TRBJ2-3	TGCAGTGCCGTCCCGGGGTCTATGGTGGATACGCAGTATTTT	CSAVPGSMVDTQYF
medium-sized	14	TRBV6-1	TRBD2	TRBJ2-7	TGTGCCAGCAGTCCCTTAGCGGGAGCAGGCGAGCAGTACTTC	CASSPLAGAGEQYF
many	17	TRBV14	.	TRBJ2-1	TGTGCCAGCAGCCAAGGGTGGGACTCCATACCCTACAATGAGCAGTTCTTC	CASSQGWDSIPYNEQFF
.	20	TRBV25-1	TRBD2	TRBJ2-1	TGTGCCAGCACAAGCAGTCGCCACGGGACTAGCGGAGGCATCTACAATGAGCAGTTCTTC	CASTSSRHGTSGGIYNEQFF
medium-sized	15	TRBV20-1	.	TRBJ2-1	TGCAGTGCTGACGGGACTGCGAGCTCCTACAATGAGCAGTTCTTC	CSADGTASSYNEQFF
few	17	TRBV10-1	.	TRBJ2-7	TGCGCCAGCAGTGAGTCTTACCTCCAGGAGAAGCCCTACGAGCAGTACTTC	CASSESYLQEKPYEQYF
many	15	TRBV11-2	.	TRBJ2-3	TGTGCCAGCAGCCGAACCCCGATTAGCACAGATACGCAGTATTTT	CASSRTPISTDTQYF
medium-sized	10	TRBV6-1	.	TRBJ1-2	TGTGCCAGCAGGGAGGATGGCTACACCTTC	CASREDGYTF
many	15	TRBV5-6	TRBD1	TRBJ2-5	TGTGCCAGCAGCTTACCACAGGGGCACCAAGAGACCCAGTACTTC	CASSLPQGHQETQYF
few	14	TRBV6-5	TRBD2	TRBJ2-7	TGTGCCAGCATTTCGGGAGGGGGGACCTACGAGCAGTACTTC	CASISGGGTYEQYF
.	14	TRBV2	.	TRBJ1-2	TGTGCCAGCAGTAACCAGGGGCGGAGAGATGGCTACACCTTC	CASSNQGRRDGYTF
.	16	TRBV3-1	TRBD1	TRBJ2-7	TGTGCCATCAGCGCATCCCCGGGACAGGGCTCCCACGAGCAGTACTTC	CAISASPGQGSHEQYF
many	11	TRBV7-9	.	TRBJ1-1	TGTGCCAGCAGCTCATCCACTGAAGCTTTCTTT	CASSSSTEAFF